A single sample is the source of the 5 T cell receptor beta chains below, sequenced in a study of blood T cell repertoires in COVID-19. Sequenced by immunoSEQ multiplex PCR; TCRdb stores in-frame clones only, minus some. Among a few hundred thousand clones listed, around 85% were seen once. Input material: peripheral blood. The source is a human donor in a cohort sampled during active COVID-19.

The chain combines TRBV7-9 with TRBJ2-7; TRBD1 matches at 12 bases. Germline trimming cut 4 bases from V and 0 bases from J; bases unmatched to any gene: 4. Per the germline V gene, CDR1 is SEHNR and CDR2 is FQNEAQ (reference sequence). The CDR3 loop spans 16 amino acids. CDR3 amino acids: CASSSPGQGASYEQYF. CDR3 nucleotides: TGTGCCAGCAGCTCACCGGGACAGGGGGCCTCCTACGAGCAGTACTTC.

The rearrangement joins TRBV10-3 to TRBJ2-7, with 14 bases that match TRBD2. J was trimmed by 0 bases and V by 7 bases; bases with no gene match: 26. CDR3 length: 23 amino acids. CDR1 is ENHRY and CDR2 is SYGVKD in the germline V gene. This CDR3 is CAIMRSPGLAGEGYRPLSYEQYF. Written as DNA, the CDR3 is TGTGCCATCATGCGCTCCCCGGGACTAGCGGGAGAGGGCTACAGACCCCTCTCCTACGAGCAGTACTTC.

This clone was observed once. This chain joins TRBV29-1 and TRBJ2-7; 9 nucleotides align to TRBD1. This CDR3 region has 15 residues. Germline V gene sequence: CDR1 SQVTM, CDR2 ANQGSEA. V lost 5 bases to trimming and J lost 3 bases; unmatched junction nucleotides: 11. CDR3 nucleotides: TGCAGCGTTCAAAGTCGCGGGACAGGGAGCTACGAGCAGTACTTC. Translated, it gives CSVQSRGTGSYEQYF.

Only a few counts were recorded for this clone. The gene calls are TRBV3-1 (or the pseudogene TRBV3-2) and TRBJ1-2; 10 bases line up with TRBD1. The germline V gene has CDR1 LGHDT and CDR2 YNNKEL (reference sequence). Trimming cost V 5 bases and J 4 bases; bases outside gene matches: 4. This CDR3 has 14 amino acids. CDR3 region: CASSAGQGFYGYTF. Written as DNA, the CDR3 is TGTGCCAGCAGCGCGGGACAGGGGTTCTATGGCTACACCTTC.

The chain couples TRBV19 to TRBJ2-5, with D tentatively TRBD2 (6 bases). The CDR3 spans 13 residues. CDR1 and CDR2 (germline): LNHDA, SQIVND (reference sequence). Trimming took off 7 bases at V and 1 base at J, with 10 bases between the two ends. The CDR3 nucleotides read TGTGCCAGTAATACGGGGGTCCAAGAGACCCAGTACTTC. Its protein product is CASNTGVQETQYF.